Sequencing of this T cell receptor beta chain was carried out in a study of T cell responses to AZD1222 COVID-19 vaccine. Whole-study findings and limits: Only 5 or 6 individuals given AZD1222 were seropositive at baseline.

Some clones are missing from TCRdb's copy, which holds only in-frame ones; the method was immunoSEQ multiplex PCR. The table lists about 120,000 clones, less than 95% of them singletons. Notes on this clone: Its antigen is unknown.

The input for sequencing was peripheral blood, taken on day 0 of AZD1222 vaccination. The TCR comes from an adult in good health.

The CDR3 bases are TGTGCCAGCAGCGCACCCTCGACAGGGCAGCAGTATTTT. It specifies CASSAPSTGQQYF. This chain connects TRBV9 to TRBJ2-3; 7 bases are a match to TRBD1. The CDR3 length is 13 residues. Per the germline V gene, CDR1 is SGDLS and CDR2 is YYNGEE. The trim removed 3 bases at V and 11 bases at J, leaving 9 bases unmatched.